Listed here is a single T cell receptor (beta chain). Under the authors' procedure: Cell counts per sample came from amplifying reference gene primers. Sequencing used immunoSEQ multiplex PCR; TCRdb keeps in-frame clones, though not all of them. V, J and clone size are those of that table, while D and trimming were read from the DNA. The sample yields 150,000 or so clones, about 85% seen once. The data originate from a study of blood T cell repertoires in COVID-19. Across the whole study: Acute and convalescent COVID-19 samples came from the United States, Italy and Spain.

V lost 4 bases and J lost 7; bases outside the gene matches: 4. The CDR3 has 14 amino acids. Germline CDR1 reads SGDLS; CDR2 reads YYNGEE. The sequenced sample consisted of peripheral blood. This receptor was obtained from a man aged 55 to 70 who had recovered from COVID-19. This rearrangement joins TRBV9 to TRBJ1-6, with 8 bases fitting TRBD1. This chain's CDR3 is CASSRRTGNSPLHF. The DNA of the CDR3 is TGTGCCAGCAGCCGGCGGACAGGGAATTCACCCCTCCACTTT.